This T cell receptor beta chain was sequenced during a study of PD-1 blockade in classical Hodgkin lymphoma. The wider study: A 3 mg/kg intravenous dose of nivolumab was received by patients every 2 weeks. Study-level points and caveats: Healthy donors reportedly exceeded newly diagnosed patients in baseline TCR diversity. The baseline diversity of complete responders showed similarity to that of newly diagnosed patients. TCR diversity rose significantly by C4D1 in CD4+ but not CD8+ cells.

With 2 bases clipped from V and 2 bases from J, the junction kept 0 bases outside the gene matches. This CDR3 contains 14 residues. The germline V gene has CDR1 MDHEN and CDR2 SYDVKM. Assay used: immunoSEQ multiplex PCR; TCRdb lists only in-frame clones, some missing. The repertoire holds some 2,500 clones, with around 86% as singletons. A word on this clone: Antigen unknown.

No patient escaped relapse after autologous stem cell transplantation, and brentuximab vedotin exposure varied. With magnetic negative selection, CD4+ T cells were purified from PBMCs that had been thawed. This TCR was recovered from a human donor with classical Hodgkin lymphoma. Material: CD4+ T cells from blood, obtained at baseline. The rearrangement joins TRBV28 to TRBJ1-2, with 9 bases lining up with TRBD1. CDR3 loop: CASSLGTGNYGYTF. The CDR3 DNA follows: TGTGCCAGCAGTTTAGGGACAGGGAACTATGGCTACACCTTC.